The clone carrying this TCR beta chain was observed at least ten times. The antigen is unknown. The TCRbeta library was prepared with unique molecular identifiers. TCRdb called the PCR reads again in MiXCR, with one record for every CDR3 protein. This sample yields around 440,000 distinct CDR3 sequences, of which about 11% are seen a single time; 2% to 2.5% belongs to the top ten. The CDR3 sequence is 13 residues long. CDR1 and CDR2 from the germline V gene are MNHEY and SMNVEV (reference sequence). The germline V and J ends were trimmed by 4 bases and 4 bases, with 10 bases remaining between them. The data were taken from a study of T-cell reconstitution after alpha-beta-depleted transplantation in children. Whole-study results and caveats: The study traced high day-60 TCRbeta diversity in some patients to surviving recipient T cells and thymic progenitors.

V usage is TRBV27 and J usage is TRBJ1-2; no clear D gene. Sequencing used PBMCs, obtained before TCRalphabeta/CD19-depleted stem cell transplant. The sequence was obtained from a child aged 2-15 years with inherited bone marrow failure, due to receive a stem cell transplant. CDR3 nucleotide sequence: TGTGCCAGCAGTTACAACGCACTCTATGGCTACACCTTC. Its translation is CASSYNALYGYTF.